This T cell receptor beta chain was sequenced for a study of human T cells and chemical hapten exposure. Original methodology: Sampled TCR counts reached a median of approximately 100,000 per sample, with values ranging from about 23,224 to 700,000. In TCRdb, the RACE reads were re-called with MiXCR into one record per CDR3 protein. The V and J calls here are based on TCRdb, not the publication. Of approximately 100,000 distinct CDR3 sequences listed, approximately 9.9% are singletons. This clonotype was detected only a few times. Time point: patch test 1, 2 weeks after DPC sensitization. Documented treatment: therapeutic diphenylcyclopropenone sensitization with weekly scalp DPC. Unfractionated whole blood served as the source for total RNA extraction. Germline-derived CDR1 and CDR2 are LNHNV and YYDKDF (reference sequence). The CDR3 totals 14 residues. V dropped 6 bases and J dropped 0 bases, with 11 bases sitting between them.

This receptor was taken from a middle-aged woman with alopecia areata. Some clones in this sample may be carry-over from other donors' samples. The chain has TRBV15 and TRBJ1-1, with TRBD1 as a possible D gene (6 bases). Specimen: whole blood, collected in connection with sensitization to the hapten diphenylcyclopropenone (DPC). DNA of the CDR3: TGTGCCACCAGTACAGGGACATTGAACACTGAAGCTTTCTTT. Translating gives CATSTGTLNTEAFF.